The next 8 T cell receptor beta chains were all read from a single sample in a study of shared clonotypes between healthy human individuals. As defined, naive CD8 cells were CD45RO-negative and positively selected for CCR7, with terminally differentiated effector memory CD45RA+ cells excluded. Sequencing was performed with immunoSEQ multiplex PCR; in TCRdb, only in-frame clones are kept and a portion is missing. This sample yields roughly 2.1 million clones, of which about 92% are seen a single time; 1.5% to 2% belongs to the top ten. The sample was naive CD8+ T cells from PBMCs. These receptors originate from a man aged 18 to 30 in good health. Some clones in this sample may be carry-over from other donors' samples.

The V call is TRBV6-5, the J call TRBJ1-2; 8 bases are shared with TRBD1. J was trimmed by 9 bases and V by 1 base; bases with no gene match: 10. Germline V gene data show CDR1 as MNHEY and CDR2 as SVGAGI. The CDR3 loop spans 15 amino acids. DNA of the CDR3: TGTGCCAGCAGTTACTTTAGGCGGGACAGGCCCCGCTACACCTTC. Encoded protein: CASSYFRRDRPRYTF.

The genes are TRBV15 and TRBJ2-1; no clear D gene. V was trimmed by 1 base and J by 0 bases, leaving 10 bases between them. The CDR3 length is 16 residues. CDR1 is LNHNV and CDR2 is YYDKDF in the germline V gene (reference sequence). The DNA for the CDR3 is TGTGCCACCAGCAGAGCTAGTACGCTCTCCTACAATGAGCAGTTCTTC. As protein: CATSRASTLSYNEQFF.

J is TRBJ2-3 and V is TRBV11-2; no reliable D call. This CDR3 comprises 15 residues. CDR1 is SGHAT, CDR2 FQNNGV, per germline. Trimming pared 6 bases from V and 0 bases from J, leaving 13 bases between. CDR3 sequence (DNA): TGTGCCAGCAGTCTCTGGACGGGTAGCACAGATACGCAGTATTTT. Translation: CASSLWTGSTDTQYF.

This chain joins TRBV15 and TRBJ1-1; no clear D. From germline, CDR1 is LNHNV and CDR2 YYDKDF (reference sequence). The germline V and J ends were trimmed by 1 base and 3 bases, with 9 bases remaining between them. The CDR3 loop spans 14 amino acids. The CDR3 spells CATSRAGSDTEAFF. CDR3 sequence (DNA): TGTGCCACCAGCAGAGCGGGGTCCGACACTGAAGCTTTCTTT.

As concerns this clone: The same CDR3 also results from other DNA sequences found in this sample. The chain links TRBV6-5 to TRBJ1-5; 7 bases map to TRBD1. The CDR3 length is 15 residues. With 5 bases clipped from V and 1 base from J, the junction kept 5 bases outside the gene matches. Germline V CDR1 and CDR2: MNHEY, SVGAGI. In DNA form, the CDR3 reads TGTGCCAGCAGTCCGACAGGGAACAGCAATCAGCCCCAGCATTTT. It translates to CASSPTGNSNQPQHF.

In this sample, this clone turned up a few times. The rearrangement links TRBV27 to TRBJ1-4; D not certain. Germline assignment: CDR1 MNHEY and CDR2 SMNVEV (reference sequence). Trimming shortened V by 0 bases and J by 8 bases, and 7 bases separated the two germline ends. This CDR3 has 13 residues. CDR3 coding DNA: TGTGCCAGCAGTTTATCTTCTCTGGAAAAACTGTTTTTT. As protein: CASSLSSLEKLFF.

The CDR3 region has the DNA TGCAGCGTTCTAACAGTAGCCAAAAACATTCAGTACTTC. Translating gives CSVLTVAKNIQYF. V gene TRBV29-1 combines with J gene TRBJ2-4; no definite D call. The CDR3 contains 13 residues. Germline assignment: CDR1 SQVTM and CDR2 ANQGSEA. V gave up 5 bases and J gave up 0 bases, with 8 bases separating them.

V usage is TRBV27 and J usage is TRBJ2-7, with D possibly being TRBD2 (5 bases). The CDR3 contains 14 residues. Trimming took 1 base from V and 7 from J, leaving 14 bases between them. The germline V gene has CDR1 MNHEY and CDR2 SMNVEV (reference sequence). The CDR3 is CASSLLGPSGEQYF. DNA for the CDR3: TGTGCCAGCAGTTTATTAGGCCCTTCGGGAGAGCAGTACTTC.